The clone carrying this T cell receptor beta chain was observed a handful of times. Its antigen is not identified. TCRdb ran MiXCR on the 5' RACE reads and lists one entry per CDR3 protein. The repertoire holds approximately 550,000 distinct CDR3 sequences, with approximately 20% as singletons. Germline CDR1 is SGHTA and CDR2 is FQGNSA. Unmatched junction bases numbered 7, after V lost 7 bases and J lost 4 bases. This CDR3 has 14 amino acids. The data derive from a study of identical twins. Study observations and caveats: Partly confounded zero-insertion analyses could result from invariant MAIT and iNKT cells.

The same sample was also used in a study of yellow fever vaccine responses in identical twins.

The sequenced sample consisted of CD4+ T cells sorted from blood. The receptor comes from a young woman in good health. The rearrangement joins TRBV7-2 to TRBJ1-3; 7 bases agree with TRBD1. CDR3 nucleotides: TGTGCCAGCAACCTACAGGGGTGGGGAAACACCATATATTTT. Translating gives CASNLQGWGNTIYF.